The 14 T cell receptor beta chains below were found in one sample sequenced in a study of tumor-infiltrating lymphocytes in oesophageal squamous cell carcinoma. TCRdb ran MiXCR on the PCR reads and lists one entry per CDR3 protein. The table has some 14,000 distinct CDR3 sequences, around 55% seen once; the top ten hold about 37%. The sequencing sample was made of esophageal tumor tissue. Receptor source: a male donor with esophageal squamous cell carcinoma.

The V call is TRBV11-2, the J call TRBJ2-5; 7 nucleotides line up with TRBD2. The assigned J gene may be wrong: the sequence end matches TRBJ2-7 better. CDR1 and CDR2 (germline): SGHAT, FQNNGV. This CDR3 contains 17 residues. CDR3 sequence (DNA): TGTGCCAGCAGCTTATCTTCGGCGGGGGAACGCTCCTACGAGCAGTACTTC. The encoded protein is CASSLSSAGERSYEQYF.

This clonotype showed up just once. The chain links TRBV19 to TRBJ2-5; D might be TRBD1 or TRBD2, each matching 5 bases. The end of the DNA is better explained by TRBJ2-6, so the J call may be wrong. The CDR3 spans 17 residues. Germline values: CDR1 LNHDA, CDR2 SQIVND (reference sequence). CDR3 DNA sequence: TGTGCCAGTAGCAGGGACGGCCTAGGGGCTGGGGCCAACGTCCTGACTTTC. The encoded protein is CASSRDGLGAGANVLTF.

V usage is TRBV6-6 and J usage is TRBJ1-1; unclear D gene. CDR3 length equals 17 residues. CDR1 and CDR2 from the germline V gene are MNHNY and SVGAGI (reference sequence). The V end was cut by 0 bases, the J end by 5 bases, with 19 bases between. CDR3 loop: CASSYSTVSFRETEAFF. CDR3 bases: TGTGCCAGCAGTTACTCAACAGTGAGTTTTAGAGAAACTGAAGCTTTCTTT.

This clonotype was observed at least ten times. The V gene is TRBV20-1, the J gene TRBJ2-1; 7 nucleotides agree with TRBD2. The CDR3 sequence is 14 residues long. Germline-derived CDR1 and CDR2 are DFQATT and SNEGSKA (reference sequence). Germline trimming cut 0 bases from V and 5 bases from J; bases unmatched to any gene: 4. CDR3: CSAREPGLHNEQFF. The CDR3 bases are TGCAGTGCTAGAGAGCCGGGACTACACAATGAGCAGTTCTTC.

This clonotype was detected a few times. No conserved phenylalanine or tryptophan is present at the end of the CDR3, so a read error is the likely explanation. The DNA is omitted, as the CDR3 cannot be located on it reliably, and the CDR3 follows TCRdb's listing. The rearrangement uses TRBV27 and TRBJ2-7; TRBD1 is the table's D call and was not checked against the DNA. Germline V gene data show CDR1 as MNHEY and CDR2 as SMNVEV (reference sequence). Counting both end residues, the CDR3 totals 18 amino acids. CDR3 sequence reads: CASSLDRAGGYYGYTFGS.

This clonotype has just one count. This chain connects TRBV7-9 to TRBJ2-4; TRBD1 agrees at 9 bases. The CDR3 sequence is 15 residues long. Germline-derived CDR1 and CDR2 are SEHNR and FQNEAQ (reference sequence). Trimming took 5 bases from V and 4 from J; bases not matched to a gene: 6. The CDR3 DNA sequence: TGTGCCAGCAGCAAGGGACAGGGAGGAAAAAACATTCAGTACTTC. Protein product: CASSKGQGGKNIQYF.

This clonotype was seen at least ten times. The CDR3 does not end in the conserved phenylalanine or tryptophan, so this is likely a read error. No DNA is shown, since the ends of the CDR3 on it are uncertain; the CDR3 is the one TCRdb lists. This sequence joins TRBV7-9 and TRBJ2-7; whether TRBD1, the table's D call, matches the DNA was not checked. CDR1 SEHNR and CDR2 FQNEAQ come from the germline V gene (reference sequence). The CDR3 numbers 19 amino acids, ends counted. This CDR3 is CASAGARTEKPGSEQYFGS.

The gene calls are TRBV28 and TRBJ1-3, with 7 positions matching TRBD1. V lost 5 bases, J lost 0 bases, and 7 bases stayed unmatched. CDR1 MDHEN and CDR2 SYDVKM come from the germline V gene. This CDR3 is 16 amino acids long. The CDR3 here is CASSETGALSGNTIYF. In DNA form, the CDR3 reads TGTGCCAGCAGTGAAACAGGGGCCCTCTCTGGAAACACCATATATTTT.

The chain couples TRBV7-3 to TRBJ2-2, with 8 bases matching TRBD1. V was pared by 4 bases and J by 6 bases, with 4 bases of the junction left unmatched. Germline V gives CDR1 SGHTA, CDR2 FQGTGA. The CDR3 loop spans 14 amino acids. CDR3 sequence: CASSSQGVSGELFF. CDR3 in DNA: TGTGCCAGCAGCTCACAGGGGGTCTCCGGGGAGCTGTTTTTT.

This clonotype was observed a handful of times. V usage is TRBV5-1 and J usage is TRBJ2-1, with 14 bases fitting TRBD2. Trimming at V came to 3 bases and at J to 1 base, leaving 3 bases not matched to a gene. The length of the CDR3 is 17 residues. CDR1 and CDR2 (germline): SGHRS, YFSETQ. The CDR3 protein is CASSSGLAGVSYNEQFF. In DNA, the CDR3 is TGCGCCAGCAGCTCGGGACTAGCGGGAGTGTCCTACAATGAGCAGTTCTTC.

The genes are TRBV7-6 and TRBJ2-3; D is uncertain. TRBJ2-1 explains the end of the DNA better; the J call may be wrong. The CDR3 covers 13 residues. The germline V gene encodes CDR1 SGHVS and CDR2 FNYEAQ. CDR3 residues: CASSLNVAYEQFF. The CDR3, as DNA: TGTGCCAGCAGCTTAAATGTGGCCTACGAGCAGTTCTTC.

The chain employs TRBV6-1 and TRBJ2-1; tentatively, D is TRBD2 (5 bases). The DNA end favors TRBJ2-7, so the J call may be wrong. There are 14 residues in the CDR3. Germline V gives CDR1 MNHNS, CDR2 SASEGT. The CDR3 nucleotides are TGTGCCAGCAGTGAAGTAAGGAGGAGCTACGAGCAGTACTTC. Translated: CASSEVRRSYEQYF.

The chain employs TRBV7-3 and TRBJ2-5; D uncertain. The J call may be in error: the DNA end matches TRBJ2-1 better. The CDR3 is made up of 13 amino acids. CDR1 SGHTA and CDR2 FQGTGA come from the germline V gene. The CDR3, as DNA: TGTGCCAGCAGCTTAACCCGGGACAATGAGCAGTTCTTC. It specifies CASSLTRDNEQFF.

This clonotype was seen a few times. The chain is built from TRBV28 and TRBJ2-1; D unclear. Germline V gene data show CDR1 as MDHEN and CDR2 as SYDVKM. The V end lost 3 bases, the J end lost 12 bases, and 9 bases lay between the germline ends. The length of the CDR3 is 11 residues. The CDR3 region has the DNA TGTGCCAGCAGTTTCCAGGCCGGGCAGTTCTTC. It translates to CASSFQAGQFF.